The next 10 T cell receptor beta chains were all read from a single sample in a study of cytomegalovirus exposure and HLA in healthy donors. PCR used 60 Vbeta primers and 13 Jbeta primers. Sequencing was performed with immunoSEQ multiplex PCR; in TCRdb, only in-frame clones are kept and a portion is missing. The table lists about 180,000 clones, around 81% of them singletons. The sample consisted of PBMCs. These receptor sequences come from a man in his forties or fifties in good health and CMV-seronegative.

The J gene is TRBJ1-1, the V gene TRBV29-1, with 7 bases fitting TRBD1. Germline V gene data show CDR1 as SQVTM and CDR2 as ANQGSEA. The trim removed 7 bases at V and 3 bases at J, leaving 11 bases unmatched. The CDR3 has 14 amino acids. For the CDR3, the DNA is TGCAGCGCGGACAGGACAATTGGGGACACTGAAGCTTTCTTT. Its protein is CSADRTIGDTEAFF. The complete variable domain, with remaining parts taken from reference TRBV29-1 and TRBJ1-1, reads SAVISQKPSRDICQRGTSLTIQCQVDSQVTMMFWYRQQPGQSLTLIATANQGSEATYESGFVIDKFPISRPNLTFSTLTVSNMSPEDSSIYLCSADRTIGDTEAFFGQGTRLTVV.

J is TRBJ1-1 and V is TRBV5-4; TRBD1 matches at 7 bases. The J segment lost 6 bases and the V segment lost 4 bases, leaving 6 bases of the junction unmatched. CDR1 SGHNT and CDR2 YYREEE come from the germline V gene (reference sequence). The CDR3 length is 13 residues. Here the CDR3 reads CASSRTGNPEAFF. The DNA of the CDR3 is TGTGCCAGCAGCCGGACAGGCAATCCTGAAGCTTTCTTT.

J is TRBJ1-6 and V is TRBV7-2; 9 bases align to TRBD1. After removal of 5 bases from V and 10 bases from J, the junction contained 6 bases not matched to a gene. The germline V gene encodes CDR1 SGHTA and CDR2 FQGNSA. The CDR3 consists of 14 residues. CDR3 residues: CASSLGQGVSPLHF. In DNA, the CDR3 is TGTGCCAGCAGCCTGGGACAGGGAGTCTCACCCCTCCACTTT.

This clone was seen a single time. This rearrangement joins TRBV5-1 to TRBJ2-7; 7 nucleotides line up with TRBD1. The ends lost 1 base at V and 3 bases at J; junction bases unmatched: 7. In germline, CDR1 is SGHRS, CDR2 YFSETQ. The CDR3 is 15 amino acids. The CDR3 here is CASSLRDRGFYEQYF. The DNA for the CDR3 is TGCGCCAGCAGCTTGAGGGACAGAGGTTTCTACGAGCAGTACTTC.

The rearrangement joins TRBV29-1 to TRBJ1-1; possible D gene TRBD1, 5 bases. CDR1 and CDR2 from the germline V gene are SQVTM and ANQGSEA. V was clipped by 6 bases and J by 0 bases, with 11 bases between them. The CDR3 runs 13 residues. CDR3 in DNA: TGCAGCGTCGCCATACAGGTGAACACTGAAGCTTTCTTT. Translated: CSVAIQVNTEAFF.

This rearrangement joins TRBV5-6 to TRBJ1-5; D remains ambiguous. The length of the CDR3 is 15 residues. Between the trimmed V and J ends, which lost 0 bases and 3 bases, there was a span of 10 bases. The germline CDR1 and CDR2 sequences are SGHDT and YYEEEE. CDR3 in amino acids: CASSLGRGNNQPQHF. DNA for the CDR3: TGTGCCAGCAGCTTGGGACGAGGGAACAATCAGCCCCAGCATTTT.

The chain is built from TRBV5-8 and TRBJ2-5; 8 bases map to TRBD1. Per the germline V gene, CDR1 is SGHTS and CDR2 is YDEGEE. The CDR3 length is 15 residues. The junction had 7 bases not matched to a gene; V was cut back by 5 bases and J by 1 base. The CDR3 DNA reads as TGTGCCAGCAGGATTACAGGGGGTAGCCAAGAGACCCAGTACTTC. Its protein product is CASRITGGSQETQYF.

The sample holds a few counts of this clone. The chain joins TRBV25-1 to TRBJ2-7; TRBD1 matches at 12 bases. V was pared by 5 bases and J by 7 bases, with 6 bases of the junction left unmatched. Germline CDR1 is MGHDK and CDR2 is SYGVNS. The CDR3 spans 14 residues. CDR3 sequence (DNA): TGTGCCAGCAGTACCGGGACAGGGGGCAAAGAGCAGTACTTC. Protein: CASSTGTGGKEQYF.

The chain combines TRBV5-4 with TRBJ1-1; the D is unclear. The germline gives CDR1 SGHNT, CDR2 YYREEE (reference sequence). The CDR3 is made up of 13 amino acids. The V and J ends lost 6 bases and 5 bases respectively, with 14 bases between them. The CDR3 nucleotides are TGTGCCAGCACAGAGGGCCTCAGGACTGAAGCTTTCTTT. Protein product: CASTEGLRTEAFF. The full variable domain, in which reference TRBV5-4 and TRBJ1-1 provide the parts outside the CDR3, is ETGVTQSPTHLIKTRGQQVTLRCSSQSGHNTVSWYQQALGQGPQFIFQYYREEENGRGNFPPRFSGLQFPNYSSELNVNALELDDSALYLCASTEGLRTEAFFGQGTRLTVV.

The chain joins TRBV30 to TRBJ2-5, with 12 bases lining up with TRBD2. The V segment lost 3 bases and the J segment 3 bases; nucleotides outside the gene matches: 2. CDR1 is GTSNPN, CDR2 SVGIG, per germline (reference sequence). CDR3 length: 14 residues. CDR3 coding DNA: TGTGCCTGGAGCGCTAGCGGGAGGGAAGAGACCCAGTACTTC. Translated: CAWSASGREETQYF. Using reference TRBV30 and TRBJ2-5 for the parts outside the CDR3, the full variable domain is SQTIHQWPATLVQPVGSPLSLECTVEGTSNPNLYWYRQAAGRGLQLLFYSVGIGQISSEVPQNLSASRPQDRQFILSSKKLLLSDSGFYLCAWSASGREETQYFGPGTRLLVL.